This TCR beta chain emerged from a study of CD8 T cells in ankylosing spondylitis. Whole-study findings and limits: Clones that were linked to disease were CD8+ and were relatively rare in peripheral blood. Significant enrichment of disease-linked clones was reportedly seen in matched ankylosing spondylitis synovial fluid. Blood of patients with ankylosing spondylitis appeared to be characterized by a TCR beta motif of 8 or 9 highly homologous variants.

A single record per CDR3 protein comes from TCRdb applying MiXCR to the 5' RACE reads. The profile covers roughly 230,000 distinct CDR3 sequences, with 8% to 11% appearing a single time and approximately 2.5% taken by the ten largest. This CDR3 is 12 amino acids long. In germline, CDR1 is DFQATT, CDR2 SNEGSKA (reference sequence). V lost 2 bases and J lost 6; bases outside the gene matches: 1. In this sample, this clonotype turned up many times. Its antigen is still unknown. The sample consisted of blood, either unsorted or a sorted T cell fraction (not recorded which). The TCR comes from a male donor with ankylosing spondylitis or in good health (not recorded which). The V call is TRBV20-1, the J call TRBJ2-7; 10 bases align to TRBD2. The CDR3 spells CSARLAGGEQYF. For the CDR3, the DNA is TGCAGTGCTAGATTAGCGGGAGGCGAGCAGTACTTC.